Only one count was recorded for the clone carrying this TCR beta chain. The antigen remains unidentified. Using immunoSEQ multiplex PCR, the repertoire was profiled, and TCRdb retains in-frame clones only, with some absent. The table has a few thousand clones, 78% seen once. V lost 7 bases, J lost 0 bases, and 11 bases stayed unmatched. There are 16 residues in the CDR3. CDR1 is LNHDA, CDR2 SQIVND, per germline (reference sequence). This specimen belongs to a study of the immune and genomic landscape of osteosarcoma. Study outcomes and limitations: Productive clonality stayed low overall, though C3 exceeded C1. Four or five cases had a single hyperexpanded clone dominating the repertoire, all with fewer than 100 T-cell clonotypes.

The specimen sequenced was metastatic tumor tissue from the lung. The rearrangement links TRBV19 to TRBJ1-2; 7 bases agree with TRBD1. The receptor was derived from a woman in her late teens or twenties with osteosarcoma. CDR3 amino acids: CASTSRGQGANYGYTF. The CDR3 DNA reads TGTGCCAGTACTTCGAGGGGGCAAGGAGCTAACTATGGCTACACCTTC. The full variable domain, completed using reference TRBV19 and TRBJ1-2, is DGGITQSPKYLFRKEGQNVTLSCEQNLNHDAMYWYRQDPGQGLRLIYYSQIVNDFQKGDIAEGYSVSREKKESFPLTVTSAQKNPTAFYLCASTSRGQGANYGYTFGSGTRLTVV.